This TCR beta chain stems from a study of blood T cell repertoires in COVID-19. Profiling relied on immunoSEQ multiplex PCR, and the TCRdb table lists in-frame clones only, not all of them. This table holds under 150,000 clones, roughly 84% found once. The CDR3 consists of 18 residues. V lost 4 bases to trimming and J lost 0 bases; unmatched junction nucleotides: 8. Looked up from germline, CDR1 is SGHRS and CDR2 is YFSETQ. Sequences were obtained from peripheral blood. The source is a woman between 40 and 55 years old with acute or convalescent COVID-19. The J gene is TRBJ2-3, the V gene TRBV5-1, with 13 positions matching TRBD2. The CDR3 bases are TGCGCCAGCAGCCTCGGACTAGCGGGGGCCTTTAGCACAGATACGCAGTATTTT. The encoded protein is CASSLGLAGAFSTDTQYF.